This entry is about one T cell receptor beta chain. Its specificity is unknown. Construction of the TCRbeta library involved unique molecular identifiers. TCRdb re-called the PCR reads through MiXCR, storing one row per CDR3 protein. The profile shows hundreds of thousands of distinct CDR3 sequences, about an eighth of them singletons. This sample was taken from a study of T-cell reconstitution after alpha-beta-depleted transplantation in children. The CDR3 is 15 amino acids. Per the germline V gene, CDR1 is LGHNA and CDR2 is YSLEER. The V and J ends lost 0 bases and 8 bases, in that order; junction bases with no gene match: 4. Findings and limits, study-wide: Reportedly, only several hundred clones from non-depleted graft cells drove alpha-beta T-cell counts at about two months.

The TCR sequence derives from a male patient aged 5 to 17 who had a stem cell transplant for acute myeloid leukemia, so the T cells may come from the graft donor. Sequenced here: PBMCs, mostly from graft donor cells, sampled 360 days after TCRalphabeta/CD19-depleted stem cell transplant. The gene calls are TRBV4-3 and TRBJ2-6, with 7 bases identical to TRBD1. Here the CDR3 reads CASSQDVQGTNVLTF. For the CDR3, the DNA is TGCGCCAGCAGCCAAGACGTACAGGGGACCAACGTCCTGACTTTC.